These 17 T cell receptor beta chains originate from one sample sequenced in a study of shared clonotypes between healthy human individuals. Clones were sequenced by immunoSEQ multiplex PCR, and TCRdb holds only the in-frame ones, with some missing. The sample has 400,000 to 500,000 clones, 79% seen once; the top ten hold more than 10%. The sequencing sample was made of PBMCs. The receptors originated from a woman between 40 and 50 years old in good health. Some clones in this sample may be carry-over from other donors' samples.

V usage is TRBV5-1 and J usage is TRBJ2-7; D uncertain. The length of the CDR3 is 13 residues. Germline V lookup: CDR1 SGHRS, CDR2 YFSETQ. V lost 0 bases to trimming and J lost 5 bases, with 9 bases between them. The CDR3 DNA reads TGCGCCAGCAGCTTGGCTACAGATAACGAGCAGTACTTC. Its protein product is CASSLATDNEQYF. The whole variable domain, filled in from reference TRBV5-1 and TRBJ2-7, reads KAGVTQTPRYLIKTRGQQVTLSCSPISGHRSVSWYQQTPGQGLQFLFEYFSETQRNKGNFPGRFSGRQFSNSRSEMNVSTLELGDSALYLCASSLATDNEQYFGPGTRLTVT.

In DNA, the CDR3 is TGTGCCAGCACGGGACAGCCCTTCACAGATACGCAGTATTTT. As protein: CASTGQPFTDTQYF. The chain employs TRBV6-5 and TRBJ2-3; TRBD1 aligns across 7 bases. V lost 7 bases, J lost 2 bases, and 6 bases stayed unmatched. This CDR3 has 14 amino acids. Germline loops: CDR1 MNHEY, CDR2 SVGAGI.

The sample holds a few counts of this clone. This chain connects TRBV7-2 to TRBJ2-1; 13 nucleotides match TRBD2. V dropped 6 bases and J dropped 8; count of bases not matched to a gene: 7. CDR1 and CDR2 from the germline V gene are SGHTA and FQGNSA. CDR3 length equals 15 residues. Written as DNA, the CDR3 is TGTGCCAGCAGTACGCGGACTAGCGGGAGCGATGAGCAGTTCTTC. Its translation: CASSTRTSGSDEQFF.

This clone has only one observation. The chain joins TRBV18 to TRBJ2-2; D is unclear. The CDR3 spans 15 residues. Trimming pared 4 bases from V and 0 bases from J, leaving 9 bases between. The germline CDR1 and CDR2 sequences are KGHSH and LQKENI. This CDR3 reads CASSREIANTGELFF. The CDR3 coding sequence is TGTGCCAGCTCACGAGAAATCGCGAACACCGGGGAGCTGTTTTTT.

As DNA, the CDR3 is TGCAGCGTTGAAGGGCAGGGTAAGGGCCGGGAGCAGTACTTC. Translation gives CSVEGQGKGREQYF. The rearrangement joins TRBV29-1 to TRBJ2-7; D possibly corresponds to TRBD1 (5 bases). Germline V CDR1 and CDR2: SQVTM, ANQGSEA. Between the trimmed V and J ends, which lost 1 base and 7 bases, there was a span of 17 bases. The CDR3 is 14 amino acids.

V and J are TRBV15 and TRBJ2-1; a weak D match, TRBD1 (6 bases). V lost 0 bases to trimming and J lost 6 bases, with 9 bases between them. Germline V gene lookup returns CDR1 LNHNV and CDR2 YYDKDF (reference sequence). The CDR3 is made up of 14 amino acids. In DNA form, the CDR3 reads TGTGCCACCAGCAGAGAGGCAGGGGTCAATGAGCAGTTCTTC. Amino acid sequence: CATSREAGVNEQFF.

This clone was seen only once. This rearrangement joins TRBV27 to TRBJ1-4, with a weak D call TRBD1 (5 bases). In germline, CDR1 is MNHEY, CDR2 SMNVEV (reference sequence). The CDR3 spans 14 residues. V was pared by 5 bases and J by 3 bases, with 10 bases between. CDR3 region: CASSGDFSNEKLFF. The CDR3 DNA follows: TGTGCCAGCAGTGGGGACTTTTCTAATGAAAAACTGTTTTTT.

This sequence joins TRBV4-3 and TRBJ2-3, with D perhaps assigned TRBD1 or TRBD2 (5 bases each). This CDR3 spans 16 amino acids. The V gene's germline CDR1 is LGHNA and CDR2 YSLEER. Trimming shortened V by 4 bases and J by 2 bases, and 16 bases separated the two germline ends. The CDR3 protein is CASSRLRDGFTDTQYF. DNA for the CDR3: TGCGCCAGCAGCCGACTCCGGGACGGCTTCACAGATACGCAGTATTTT.

The genes are TRBV27 and TRBJ2-2; D gene uncertain. CDR1 MNHEY and CDR2 SMNVEV come from the germline V gene (reference sequence). The CDR3 is 14 residues long. V shed 3 bases and J shed 3 bases, with 8 bases lying between them. CDR3 in amino acids: CASSFGYHTGELFF. The CDR3, as DNA: TGTGCCAGCAGTTTCGGGTACCACACCGGGGAGCTGTTTTTT.

The count of this clone is one. The CDR3 region is CASSIVSSGANVLTF. The DNA for the CDR3 is TGCGCCAGCTCGATTGTAAGCTCTGGGGCCAACGTCCTGACTTTC. The gene calls are TRBV5-1 and TRBJ2-6; D remains ambiguous. The germline V gene has CDR1 SGHRS and CDR2 YFSETQ. This CDR3 contains 15 residues. The V end lost 7 bases, the J end lost 0 bases, and 11 bases lay between the germline ends. The full variable domain, with the rest looked up from reference TRBV5-1 and TRBJ2-6, is KAGVTQTPRYLIKTRGQQVTLSCSPISGHRSVSWYQQTPGQGLQFLFEYFSETQRNKGNFPGRFSGRQFSNSRSEMNVSTLELGDSALYLCASSIVSSGANVLTFGAGSRLTVL.

The chain combines TRBV4-1 with TRBJ2-2; 10 positions agree with TRBD1. V shed 0 bases and J 6 bases; nucleotides not matched to a gene: 10. The CDR3 is 18 amino acids. The germline V gene encodes CDR1 MGHRA and CDR2 YSYEKL. This chain's CDR3 is CASSQDGGGTGVSGELFF. The CDR3 DNA is TGCGCCAGCAGCCAAGATGGGGGCGGGACAGGGGTTTCCGGGGAGCTGTTTTTT.

The gene calls are TRBV28 and TRBJ1-1; 8 bases match TRBD1. V was clipped by 6 bases and J by 8 bases; unmatched bases: 2. The germline V gene encodes CDR1 MDHEN and CDR2 SYDVKM. The CDR3 has 11 amino acids. The CDR3 region is CASRDRVEAFF. CDR3 DNA sequence: TGTGCCAGCAGGGACAGGGTAGAAGCTTTCTTT.

This sequence joins TRBV7-3 and TRBJ2-1; 11 bases map to TRBD2. CDR3 length equals 15 residues. Per the germline V gene, CDR1 is SGHTA and CDR2 is FQGTGA. The V segment lost 5 bases and the J segment 7 bases; nucleotides outside the gene matches: 7. The CDR3 nucleotides are TGTGCCAGCAGCCGCCGACTAGCGGGATTGAATGAGCAGTTCTTC. Protein sequence: CASSRRLAGLNEQFF.

This sequence joins TRBV2 and TRBJ1-6, with a possible D match to TRBD1 (6 bases). The CDR3 consists of 14 residues. Germline values: CDR1 SNHLY, CDR2 FYNNEI. V lost 7 bases to trimming and J lost 6 bases, with 13 bases between them. CDR3 nucleotides: TGTGCCAGCACTCCGGGCAGGGGTAATTCACCCCTCCACTTT. As protein: CASTPGRGNSPLHF.

The chain uses TRBV29-1 and TRBJ1-4, with 7 bases fitting TRBD1. V shed 6 bases, J shed 4 bases, and the junction held 5 bases outside the gene matches. The CDR3 loop spans 13 amino acids. In germline, CDR1 is SQVTM, CDR2 ANQGSEA. The CDR3 loop reads CSVAGTDNEKLFF. CDR3 DNA sequence: TGCAGCGTGGCCGGGACAGATAATGAAAAACTGTTTTTT.

The V gene is TRBV28, the J gene TRBJ1-1; the match to TRBD1 covers 7 bases. The J segment lost 1 base and the V segment lost 7 bases, leaving 3 bases of the junction unmatched. CDR1 MDHEN and CDR2 SYDVKM come from the germline V gene. The CDR3 covers 13 residues. The CDR3 DNA is TGTGCCAGCACTCAGGGGGGGAACACTGAAGCTTTCTTT. Translated, it gives CASTQGGNTEAFF. The full variable domain, with the rest looked up from reference TRBV28 and TRBJ1-1, is DVKVTQSSRYLVKRTGEKVFLECVQDMDHENMFWYRQDPGLGLRLIYFSYDVKMKEKGDIPEGYSVSREKKERFSLILESASTNQTSMYLCASTQGGNTEAFFGQGTRLTVV.

Ten or more counts support this clone. This chain connects TRBV4-1 to TRBJ2-7; no definite D call. This CDR3 contains 13 residues. Trimming cost V 3 bases and J 7 bases, with 13 bases left between them. CDR1 MGHRA and CDR2 YSYEKL come from the germline V gene. The CDR3 nucleotides read TGCGCCAGCAGCCAGCTAGACCCAATAGAGCAGTACTTC. Amino acid sequence: CASSQLDPIEQYF.